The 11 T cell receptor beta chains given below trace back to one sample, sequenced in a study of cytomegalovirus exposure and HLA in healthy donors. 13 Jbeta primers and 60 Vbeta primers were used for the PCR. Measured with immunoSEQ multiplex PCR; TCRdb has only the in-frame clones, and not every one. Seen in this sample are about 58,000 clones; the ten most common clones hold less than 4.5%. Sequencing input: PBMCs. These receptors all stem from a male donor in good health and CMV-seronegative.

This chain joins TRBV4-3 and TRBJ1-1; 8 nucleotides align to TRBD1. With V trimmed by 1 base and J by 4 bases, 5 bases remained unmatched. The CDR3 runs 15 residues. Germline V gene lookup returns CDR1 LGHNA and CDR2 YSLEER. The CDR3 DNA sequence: TGCGCCAGCAGCCAAGTTGGACAGGGTCTCACTGAAGCTTTCTTT. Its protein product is CASSQVGQGLTEAFF.

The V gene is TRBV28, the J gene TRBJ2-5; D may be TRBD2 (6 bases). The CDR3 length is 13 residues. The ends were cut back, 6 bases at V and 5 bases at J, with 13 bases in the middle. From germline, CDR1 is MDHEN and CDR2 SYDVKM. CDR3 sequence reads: CASRGGRGETQYF. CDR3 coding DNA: TGTGCCAGCAGGGGGGGTAGGGGTGAGACCCAGTACTTC.

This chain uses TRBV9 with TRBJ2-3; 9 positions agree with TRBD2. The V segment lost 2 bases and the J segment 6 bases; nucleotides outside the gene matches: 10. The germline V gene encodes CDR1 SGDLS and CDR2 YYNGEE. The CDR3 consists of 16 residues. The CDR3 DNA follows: TGTGCCAGCAGCGTTGGGGCGGGGGGGGCATGGGATACGCAGTATTTT. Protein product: CASSVGAGGAWDTQYF.

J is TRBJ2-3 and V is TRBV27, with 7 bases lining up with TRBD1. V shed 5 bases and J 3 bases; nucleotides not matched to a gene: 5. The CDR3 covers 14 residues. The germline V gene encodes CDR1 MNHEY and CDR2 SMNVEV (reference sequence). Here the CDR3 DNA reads TGTGCCAGCAGTCTCGGACAGGCTACAGATACGCAGTATTTT. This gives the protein CASSLGQATDTQYF.

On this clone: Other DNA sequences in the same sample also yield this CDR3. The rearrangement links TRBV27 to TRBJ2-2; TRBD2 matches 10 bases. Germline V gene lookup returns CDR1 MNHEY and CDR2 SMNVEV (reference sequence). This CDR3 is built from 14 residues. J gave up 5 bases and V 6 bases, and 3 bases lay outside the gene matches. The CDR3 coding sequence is TGTGCCAGCAGACTAGCGGGAAGTACCGGGGAGCTGTTTTTT. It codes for CASRLAGSTGELFF.

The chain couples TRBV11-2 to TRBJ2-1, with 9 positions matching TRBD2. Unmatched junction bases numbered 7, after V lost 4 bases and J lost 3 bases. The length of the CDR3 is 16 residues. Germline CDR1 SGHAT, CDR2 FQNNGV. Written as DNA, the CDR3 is TGTGCCAGCAGCTATACGGCGGGGGGGGTCTACAATGAGCAGTTCTTC. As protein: CASSYTAGGVYNEQFF.

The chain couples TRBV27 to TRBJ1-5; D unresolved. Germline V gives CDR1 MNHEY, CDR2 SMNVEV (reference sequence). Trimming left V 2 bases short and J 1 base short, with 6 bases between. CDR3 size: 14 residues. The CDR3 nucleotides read TGTGCCAGCAGTTTAAGGGAGAGCAATCAGCCCCAGCATTTT. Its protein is CASSLRESNQPQHF.

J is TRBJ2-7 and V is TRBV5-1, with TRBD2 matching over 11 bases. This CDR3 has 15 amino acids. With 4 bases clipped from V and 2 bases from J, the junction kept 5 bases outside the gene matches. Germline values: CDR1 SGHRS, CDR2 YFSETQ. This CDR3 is CASSAGTSGAYEQYF. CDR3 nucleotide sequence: TGCGCCAGCAGCGCGGGGACTAGCGGCGCCTACGAGCAGTACTTC. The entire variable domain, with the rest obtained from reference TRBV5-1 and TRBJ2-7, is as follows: KAGVTQTPRYLIKTRGQQVTLSCSPISGHRSVSWYQQTPGQGLQFLFEYFSETQRNKGNFPGRFSGRQFSNSRSEMNVSTLELGDSALYLCASSAGTSGAYEQYFGPGTRLTVT.

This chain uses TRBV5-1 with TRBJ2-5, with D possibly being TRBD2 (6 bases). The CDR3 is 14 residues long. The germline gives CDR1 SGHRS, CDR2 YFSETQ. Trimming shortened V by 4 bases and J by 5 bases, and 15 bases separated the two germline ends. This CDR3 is CASSTASEGETQYF. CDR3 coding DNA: TGCGCCAGCAGCACTGCTAGCGAGGGCGAGACCCAGTACTTC.

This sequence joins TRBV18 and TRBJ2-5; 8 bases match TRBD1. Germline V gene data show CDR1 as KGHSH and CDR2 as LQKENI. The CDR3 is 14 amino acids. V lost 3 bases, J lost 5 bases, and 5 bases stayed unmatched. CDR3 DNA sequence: TGTGCCAGCTCACCCGGACAGGGAACCGAGACCCAGTACTTC. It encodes CASSPGQGTETQYF.

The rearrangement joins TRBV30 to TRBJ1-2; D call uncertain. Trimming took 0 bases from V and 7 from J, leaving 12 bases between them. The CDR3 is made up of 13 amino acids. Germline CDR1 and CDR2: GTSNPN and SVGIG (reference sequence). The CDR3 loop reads CAWSVLGDGGYTF. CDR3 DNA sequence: TGTGCCTGGAGTGTACTGGGAGACGGTGGCTACACCTTC.